One sample yielded the 9 T cell receptor beta chains listed below, sequenced in a study of regulatory T cells in long-lasting Graves disease. Libraries of TCR beta came from iRepertoire HTBI primers plus Arm-PCR of CDR3 regions. TCRdb recomputed calls from the multiplex PCR reads with MiXCR, one row per CDR3 protein. This sample has 510,000 or so distinct CDR3 sequences; approximately 12% occur once, and the top ten carry almost 9%. Sample time point: newly diagnosed GD, antithyroid drugs for less than 3 months. The TCR library was prepared using RNA isolated from PBMCs. The same data also contributed to another study, on T cells in Graves' hyperthyroidism and ophthalmopathy.

This specimen was peripheral blood mononuclear cells (PBMCs), taken at new diagnosis, from a patient treated with antithyroid drugs. These TCRs come from a woman aged 25 to 45 with Graves disease.

This clonotype was found many times. The CDR3 DNA sequence: TGTGCCAGCAGTCCTACCTGGTATAATTCACCCCTCCACTTT. Its translation: CASSPTWYNSPLHF. The V call is TRBV28, the J call TRBJ1-6; no firm D call. Germline CDR1 and CDR2: MDHEN and SYDVKM. This CDR3 is 14 amino acids long. V was trimmed by 5 bases and J by 4 bases, leaving 9 bases between them.

This clonotype was counted ten times or more. The chain combines TRBV2 with TRBJ2-7; 9 nucleotides line up with TRBD1. Germline-derived CDR1 and CDR2 are SNHLY and FYNNEI. CDR3 size: 14 residues. After removal of 6 bases from V and 5 bases from J, the junction contained 8 bases not matched to a gene. The chain's CDR3 is CASRPGQGSDEQYF. In DNA, the CDR3 is TGTGCCAGCAGACCGGGACAGGGTTCCGACGAGCAGTACTTC.

This clonotype showed up many times. This chain uses TRBV2 with TRBJ2-5; 12 positions agree with TRBD2. CDR1 is SNHLY and CDR2 is FYNNEI in the germline V gene. The CDR3 contains 15 residues. V gave up 6 bases and J gave up 2 bases; unmatched junction bases: 4. The CDR3 is CASSCGTSGQETQYF. CDR3 coding DNA: TGTGCCAGCAGCTGCGGGACTAGCGGGCAAGAGACCCAGTACTTC.

The chain employs TRBV30 and TRBJ2-7; D is perhaps TRBD1 (5 bases). This CDR3 contains 13 residues. Per germline, CDR1 GTSNPN and CDR2 SVGIG (reference sequence). V shed 0 bases and J shed 6 bases, with 12 bases lying between them. CDR3 DNA: TGTGCCTGGAGTGTAGGGGTCGGGTCCGAGCAGTACTTC. It codes for CAWSVGVGSEQYF.

Written as DNA, the CDR3 is TGTGCCAGCAGCTTAGGCGTTCGGCAAGGCGAGACCCAGTACTTC. This encodes CASSLGVRQGETQYF. The V gene is TRBV7-3, the J gene TRBJ2-5; D gene ambiguous. Trimming shortened V by 2 bases and J by 5 bases, and 15 bases separated the two germline ends. The CDR3 has 15 amino acids. Germline CDR1 reads SGHTA; CDR2 reads FQGTGA. The full variable domain, completed using reference TRBV7-3 and TRBJ2-5, is GAGVSQTPSNKVTEKGKYVELRCDPISGHTALYWYRQSLGQGPEFLIYFQGTGAADDSGLPNDRFFAVRPEGSVSTLKIQRTERGDSAVYLCASSLGVRQGETQYFGPGTRLLVL.

V usage is TRBV6-2 or TRBV6-3 and J usage is TRBJ2-3; D assignment may be TRBD1 or TRBD2 (6 bases each). V gave up 6 bases and J gave up 1 base, with 17 bases separating them. The CDR3 covers 16 residues. Per germline, CDR1 MNHEY and CDR2 SVGEGT. The CDR3 protein is CASSGVGGLGTDTQYF. As DNA, the CDR3 is TGTGCCAGCAGCGGAGTGGGGGGCCTAGGCACAGATACGCAGTATTTT.

This clonotype has ten or more counts. The chain joins TRBV3-1 to TRBJ1-6; the D is unclear. From germline, CDR1 is LGHDT and CDR2 YNNKEL (reference sequence). The CDR3 is 15 residues long. Trimming removed 1 base at V and 6 bases at J, with 10 bases between. CDR3: CASSQVRGSNSPLHF. The CDR3 DNA reads TGTGCCAGCAGCCAAGTTCGGGGTTCTAATTCACCCCTCCACTTT.

This clonotype was found many times. CDR3 DNA sequence: TGTGCCAGTCGACCTCAGGGGCGAAGCACAGATACGCAGTATTTT. Protein sequence: CASRPQGRSTDTQYF. The genes are TRBV19 and TRBJ2-3, with D tentatively TRBD1 (6 bases). The CDR3 is made up of 15 amino acids. V was trimmed by 8 bases and J by 0 bases, leaving 15 bases between them. Germline CDR1 and CDR2: LNHDA and SQIVND (reference sequence).

For this clonotype: This may arise from a read error, as a much more abundant clone is one base away. The chain combines TRBV7-2 with TRBJ2-7; 7 nucleotides line up with TRBD2. Germline CDR1 is SGHTA and CDR2 is FQGNSA. This CDR3 is 16 amino acids long. V was clipped by 5 bases and J by 4 bases; unmatched bases: 14. CDR3: CASSPRRSGGTYEQYF. Written as DNA, the CDR3 is TGTGCCAGCAGCCCCAGAAGGTCGGGAGGAACATACGAGCAGTACTTC.